The 18 T cell receptor beta chains presented below share a single source sample, sequenced in a study of blood T cells in healthy people across ages (dated by TCRdb to 2014 to 2015). Receptor libraries were prepared by 5' RACE. For sequencing, an Illumina HiSeq 2500 was employed. The second PCR ran for roughly 7 to 12 cycles and used a J-beta primer mix along with a sample-barcoded 5' primer. The public sequencing data were trimmed at Q25 with fastp and processed into clonotypes with MiXCR by TCRdb, which kept only in-frame beta chains. All rows with the same CDR3 protein become a single entry with the most common DNA and genes. Within this sample are about 1 million distinct CDR3 sequences, with 45% of them counted one time only. The ten largest account for 18% of the sample. Sequencing was performed on blood. Receptors originate from a woman in her fifties or sixties in good health.

The rearrangement joins TRBV9 to TRBJ2-3, with a weak D call TRBD1 (5 bases). The V end was cut by 2 bases, the J end by 3 bases, with 10 bases between. This CDR3 comprises 14 residues. CDR1 SGDLS and CDR2 YYNGEE come from the germline V gene. DNA for the CDR3: TGTGCCAGCAGCGTGACCAGGGCGACAGATACGCAGTATTTT. It is translated as CASSVTRATDTQYF.

V and J are TRBV20-1 and TRBJ2-3, with TRBD2 matching 10 bases. The CDR3 contains 15 residues. The V gene's germline CDR1 is DFQATT and CDR2 SNEGSKA (reference sequence). Germline trimming cut 2 bases from V and 5 bases from J; bases unmatched to any gene: 7. The chain's CDR3 is CSARHLSGRLDTQYF. The CDR3 DNA reads as TGCAGTGCTAGACACCTTAGCGGGAGGTTAGATACGCAGTATTTT.

V and J are TRBV2 and TRBJ2-7, with a tentative D call TRBD2 (6 bases). The germline CDR1 and CDR2 sequences are SNHLY and FYNNEI. V lost 5 bases and J 2 bases, leaving 10 bases between the germline ends. The CDR3 has 13 residues. The CDR3 DNA is TGTGCCAGCAGTAGGGACTTTACCTACGAGCAGTACTTC. Its protein is CASSRDFTYEQYF.

V usage is TRBV10-3 and J usage is TRBJ1-1; 8 nucleotides line up with TRBD1. This CDR3 contains 13 residues. V lost 11 bases, J lost 1 base, and 6 bases stayed unmatched. Germline CDR1 reads ENHRY; CDR2 reads SYGVKD. In DNA, the CDR3 is TGTGCCTCACGACAGGGGTCGAACACTGAAGCTTTCTTT. This gives the protein CASRQGSNTEAFF.

The chain uses TRBV7-8 and TRBJ2-7, with TRBD1 as a possible D gene (5 bases). Germline values: CDR1 SGHVS, CDR2 FQNEAQ. The CDR3 is 16 residues long. The V gene lost 0 bases and the J gene lost 7 bases, with 19 bases spanning the gap. CDR3 amino acids: CASSLARTLPPGEQYF. In DNA, the CDR3 is TGTGCCAGCAGCTTAGCGCGGACGTTACCCCCAGGGGAGCAGTACTTC.

This clonotype was detected once. A clone one base away is much larger, so this may be a read error. The chain joins TRBV2 to TRBJ2-5; 9 nucleotides agree with TRBD2. Unmatched junction bases numbered 11, after V lost 4 bases and J lost 11 bases. Germline CDR1 and CDR2: SNHLY and FYNNEI. This CDR3 has 14 amino acids. CDR3 sequence reads: CASSVAGGLNEQYF. In nucleotides, the CDR3 is TGTGCCAGCAGTGTCGCGGGAGGGCTCAATGAGCAGTACTTC.

The J gene is TRBJ2-7, the V gene TRBV6-1; weak D call: TRBD2 (6 bases). The V and J ends lost 3 bases and 0 bases respectively, with 12 bases between them. This CDR3 has 15 amino acids. CDR1 MNHNS and CDR2 SASEGT come from the germline V gene. CDR3 sequence (DNA): TGTGCCAGCAGTGACCTCGGGGGTTTCTCCTACGAGCAGTACTTC. Translated: CASSDLGGFSYEQYF.

The rearrangement links TRBV7-2 to TRBJ2-5, with 9 positions matching TRBD1. V lost 5 bases and J lost 11; bases outside the gene matches: 15. This CDR3 comprises 15 residues. Germline V CDR1 and CDR2: SGHTA, FQGNSA. The CDR3 loop reads CASSPGTGRANEQYF. The DNA for the CDR3 is TGTGCCAGCAGCCCCGGGACAGGGAGGGCTAATGAGCAGTACTTC.

This clonotype appeared a few times. The rearrangement joins TRBV28 to TRBJ1-4, with D possibly TRBD1 on 5 matching bases. This CDR3 spans 14 amino acids. Germline assignment: CDR1 MDHEN and CDR2 SYDVKM. The V end lost 8 bases, the J end lost 7 bases, and 17 bases lay between the germline ends. Here the CDR3 reads CASLGGGIGEKLFF. The CDR3 DNA reads as TGTGCCAGCCTCGGGGGAGGGATTGGTGAAAAACTGTTTTTT. Using reference TRBV28 and TRBJ1-4 for the parts outside the CDR3, the full variable domain is DVKVTQSSRYLVKRTGEKVFLECVQDMDHENMFWYRQDPGLGLRLIYFSYDVKMKEKGDIPEGYSVSREKKERFSLILESASTNQTSMYLCASLGGGIGEKLFFGSGTQLSVL.

The chain couples TRBV11-2 to TRBJ2-1, with D tentatively TRBD1 or TRBD2 (5 bases each). V dropped 4 bases and J dropped 2 bases, with 18 bases sitting between them. The CDR3 totals 17 residues. Germline CDR1 SGHAT, CDR2 FQNNGV. CDR3 residues: CASSSRGALGAYNEQFF. As DNA, the CDR3 is TGTGCCAGCAGCTCAAGAGGGGCTCTTGGTGCCTACAATGAGCAGTTCTTC.

This clonotype has a count of ten or more. V and J are TRBV7-9 and TRBJ2-5; TRBD2 agrees at 11 bases. CDR1 and CDR2 (germline): SEHNR, FQNEAQ (reference sequence). The CDR3 is 13 residues long. CDR3 in DNA: TGTACCTCAGGGACTAGCGGACAAGAGACCCAGTACTTC. It codes for CTSGTSGQETQYF.

V and J are TRBV7-9 and TRBJ2-5; 8 bases match TRBD2. The J call may not be correct, given that the DNA end is closer to TRBJ2-7. This CDR3 region has 14 residues. From germline, CDR1 is SEHNR and CDR2 FQNEAQ (reference sequence). The CDR3 reads CASSPFSGTYEQYF. In nucleotides, the CDR3 is TGTGCCAGCAGCCCGTTTAGCGGGACCTACGAGCAGTACTTC.

The rearrangement links TRBV6-1 to TRBJ2-1, with TRBD2 matching 10 bases. The CDR3 extends over 15 amino acids. Germline trimming cut 6 bases from V and 2 bases from J; bases unmatched to any gene: 4. The germline CDR1 and CDR2 sequences are MNHNS and SASEGT. DNA for the CDR3: TGTGCCAGCAGGGTTACTAGCGGGGCCTACAATGAGCAGTTCTTC. Translated, it gives CASRVTSGAYNEQFF.

In regard to this clonotype: A clone one base away is much larger, so this may be a read error. The genes are TRBV7-9 and TRBJ2-3, with a weak D call TRBD2 (6 bases). Germline V lookup: CDR1 SEHNR, CDR2 FQNEAQ (reference sequence). The CDR3 totals 19 residues. V lost 5 bases, J lost 4 bases, and 28 bases lay in between. In nucleotides, the CDR3 is TGTGCCAGCAGCCCCATACTAGAGGGAGGTTTTCATCATCCAGATACGCAGTATTTT. It translates to CASSPILEGGFHHPDTQYF.

This clonotype was counted only a few times. This chain uses TRBV29-1 with TRBJ2-7; 9 bases are shared with TRBD1. The CDR3 extends over 15 amino acids. Germline V gives CDR1 SQVTM, CDR2 ANQGSEA. Losses at the gene ends were 6 bases for V and 2 bases for J; bases not matched to a gene: 11. The CDR3 DNA reads as TGCAGCGTCCACAGGACAGGGGATAAGGCCTACGAGCAGTACTTC. Its protein product is CSVHRTGDKAYEQYF.

This clonotype has only a few counts. The rearrangement links TRBV24-1 to TRBJ2-1, with 10 bases lining up with TRBD2. In germline, CDR1 is KGHDR, CDR2 SFDVKD. The V and J ends lost 6 bases and 7 bases, in that order; junction bases with no gene match: 2. The CDR3 spans 13 residues. Here the CDR3 DNA reads TGTGCCACCAGTTCGACTAGCGGGAATGAGCAGTTCTTC. Translating it yields CATSSTSGNEQFF.

The chain combines TRBV4-1 with TRBJ2-1; D is perhaps TRBD1 (7 bases). The tail of the sequence fits TRBJ2-7 better, so the J call may be wrong. The CDR3 spans 16 residues. Germline V lookup: CDR1 MGHRA, CDR2 YSYEKL. CDR3: CASSQDLQGGYYEQYF. CDR3 DNA sequence: TGCGCCAGCAGCCAAGATTTGCAGGGGGGTTACTACGAGCAGTACTTC.

The count of this clonotype is one. CDR3 residues: CATTRRANTEAFF. The DNA of the CDR3 is TGTGCCACCACCCGACGGGCGAACACTGAAGCTTTCTTT. This rearrangement joins TRBV15 to TRBJ1-1; D is uncertain. The CDR3 is made up of 13 amino acids. With 7 bases removed from V and 1 base from J, the gap between germline ends came to 10 bases. The germline CDR1 and CDR2 sequences are LNHNV and YYDKDF (reference sequence).